The 23 T cell receptor beta chains in this list originate from one sample, sequenced in a study of cytomegalovirus exposure and HLA in healthy donors. PCR primers comprised 60 Vbeta and 13 Jbeta primers. The repertoire was sequenced with immunoSEQ multiplex PCR; TCRdb's copy has only in-frame clones and lacks some. The data hold 150,000 to 200,000 clones, with roughly 80% observed a single time. Sequencing input: PBMCs. The receptors were sampled from a female donor in good health and CMV-seronegative.

The chain couples TRBV28 to TRBJ1-4; TRBD1 might be the D (5 bases). Germline assignment: CDR1 MDHEN and CDR2 SYDVKM. V was cut by 5 bases and J by 2 bases, with 15 bases left in between. The CDR3 totals 16 residues. The CDR3, as DNA: TGTGCCAGCAGTATATCGACAGTGGGGACTAATGAAAAACTGTTTTTT. Amino acid sequence: CASSISTVGTNEKLFF.

V and J are TRBV27 and TRBJ2-1, with no clear D. The germline V gene has CDR1 MNHEY and CDR2 SMNVEV (reference sequence). The CDR3 loop spans 16 amino acids. V lost 0 bases to trimming and J lost 2 bases, with 11 bases between them. The CDR3 is CASSLSSSKTYNEQFF. The CDR3 DNA sequence: TGTGCCAGCAGTTTATCTTCGAGTAAGACCTACAATGAGCAGTTCTTC.

The sample holds one count of this clone. The V call is TRBV19, the J call TRBJ2-3, with a tentative D call TRBD2 (6 bases). The CDR3 sequence is 16 residues long. Deletions cut 6 bases from V and 0 bases from J, with 16 bases between. Germline CDR1 and CDR2: LNHDA and SQIVND (reference sequence). The CDR3 loop is CASRKGGGPSTDTQYF. The CDR3 region has the DNA TGTGCCAGTAGAAAGGGAGGAGGCCCTAGCACAGATACGCAGTATTTT.

In nucleotides, the CDR3 is TGTGCCAGCAGTCGGGACAGGGGTTACGAGCAGTACTTC. Amino acid sequence: CASSRDRGYEQYF. This chain joins TRBV28 and TRBJ2-7, with 10 bases identical to TRBD1. The J segment lost 4 bases and the V segment lost 5 bases, leaving 2 bases of the junction unmatched. Germline V gives CDR1 MDHEN, CDR2 SYDVKM. This CDR3 region has 13 residues.

V and J are TRBV19 and TRBJ2-3; the match to TRBD1 covers 8 bases. Trimming removed 10 bases from V and 1 base from J; junction bases left unmatched: 13. The CDR3 contains 16 residues. In germline, CDR1 is LNHDA, CDR2 SQIVND (reference sequence). The chain's CDR3 is CATSIGTGIGTDTQYF. The CDR3 nucleotides are TGTGCCACCTCGATCGGGACAGGAATCGGCACAGATACGCAGTATTTT.

The chain is built from TRBV29-1 and TRBJ1-3, with 10 bases identical to TRBD1. Germline lookup yields CDR1 SQVTM and CDR2 ANQGSEA. V shed 4 bases, J shed 6 bases, and the junction held 3 bases outside the gene matches. This CDR3 is 13 amino acids long. The CDR3 DNA reads TGCAGCGTTGCCGGACAGGGGGAAAACACCATATATTTT. Residues: CSVAGQGENTIYF.

The chain joins TRBV5-1 to TRBJ2-3; 9 positions agree with TRBD2. The CDR3 is 15 amino acids. The ends lost 3 bases at V and 0 bases at J; junction bases unmatched: 2. Germline CDR1 and CDR2: SGHRS and YFSETQ. CDR3: CASSSSGTSTDTQYF. As DNA, the CDR3 is TGCGCCAGCAGCTCTAGCGGGACTAGCACAGATACGCAGTATTTT.

This chain connects TRBV5-1 to TRBJ2-7; 9 bases are shared with TRBD1. With 4 bases clipped from V and 3 bases from J, the junction kept 5 bases outside the gene matches. CDR1 is SGHRS, CDR2 YFSETQ, per germline. This CDR3 region has 14 residues. The CDR3 DNA follows: TGCGCCAGCAGCCCGGGGACAGGGAGCTACGAGCAGTACTTC. This codes for CASSPGTGSYEQYF.

This clone was seen a handful of times. A read error may produce the germline difference seen at one junction end. The chain has TRBV7-9 and TRBJ2-5; TRBD2 might be the D (7 bases). The CDR3 runs 15 residues. The germline CDR1 and CDR2 sequences are SEHNR and FQNEAQ (reference sequence). In DNA, the CDR3 is TGTTCCAGCGCTGGGGGGGGCGGGCTCCAAGAGACCCAGTACTTC. This sequence encodes CSSAGGGGLQETQYF.

This clone came up a few times. A far larger clone is just one base off, so this is likely a read error. V and J are TRBV6-4 and TRBJ2-1; 13 bases are shared with TRBD2. The CDR3 is 15 amino acids. The V gene's germline CDR1 is MRHNA and CDR2 SNTAGT. CDR3 amino acids: CAGSDTSGGANEQFF. The CDR3 nucleotides read TGTGCCGGCAGTGACACTAGCGGGGGGGCCAATGAGCAGTTCTTC.

This chain joins TRBV9 and TRBJ2-5; 9 bases are shared with TRBD2. The CDR3 is made up of 15 amino acids. Per the germline V gene, CDR1 is SGDLS and CDR2 is YYNGEE. The ends lost 2 bases at V and 5 bases at J; junction bases unmatched: 7. CDR3 nucleotides: TGTGCCAGCAGCGTCCTAGCGGGGCCGGGGGAGACCCAGTACTTC. This gives the protein CASSVLAGPGETQYF. Drawing the rest from reference TRBV9 and TRBJ2-5, the complete variable domain is DSGVTQTPKHLITATGQRVTLRCSPRSGDLSVYWYQQSLDQGLQFLIQYYNGEERAKGNILERFSAQQFPDLHSELNLSSLELGDSALYFCASSVLAGPGETQYFGPGTRLLVL.

This sequence joins TRBV5-1 and TRBJ2-2; 7 positions match TRBD1. CDR3 length: 16 residues. The germline V gene has CDR1 SGHRS and CDR2 YFSETQ. The V segment lost 0 bases and the J segment 5 bases; nucleotides outside the gene matches: 7. The CDR3 reads CASSLEGALETGELFF. CDR3 coding DNA: TGCGCCAGCAGCTTGGAGGGGGCGCTTGAGACCGGGGAGCTGTTTTTT.

This chain links TRBV6-5 with TRBJ1-3, with D uncertain. Trimming cost V 2 bases and J 1 base, with 6 bases left between them. The CDR3 length is 14 residues. Germline loops: CDR1 MNHEY, CDR2 SVGAGI. The CDR3 loop is CASSYEESGNTIYF. The DNA for the CDR3 is TGTGCCAGCAGTTACGAGGAGTCTGGAAACACCATATATTTT.

The chain recombines TRBV6-5 with TRBJ1-1; 7 bases are shared with TRBD1. The CDR3 covers 14 residues. CDR1 MNHEY and CDR2 SVGAGI come from the germline V gene. V lost 6 bases to trimming and J lost 0 bases; unmatched junction nucleotides: 4. As DNA, the CDR3 is TGTGCCAGCAGGACCGGGACAGTGAACACTGAAGCTTTCTTT. This sequence encodes CASRTGTVNTEAFF.

This sequence joins TRBV6-1 and TRBJ2-5, with a possible D match to TRBD2 (6 bases). V was shortened by 6 bases and J by 6 bases, with 14 bases between the two germline ends. The germline gives CDR1 MNHNS, CDR2 SASEGT. The CDR3 runs to 13 residues. In DNA, the CDR3 is TGTGCCAGCAGCGAGGGCGGGGTGAAGACCCAGTACTTC. As protein: CASSEGGVKTQYF.

This rearrangement joins TRBV4-3 to TRBJ2-1, with 8 bases matching TRBD2. Trimming removed 1 base from V and 4 bases from J; junction bases left unmatched: 3. CDR3 length: 15 amino acids. Germline V CDR1 and CDR2: LGHNA, YSLEER. The CDR3 protein is CASSQGRGAYNEQFF. The CDR3 DNA is TGCGCCAGCAGCCAAGGGCGGGGGGCATACAATGAGCAGTTCTTC.

This clone was seen a few times. The CDR3 sequence is CAWSVTGNQPQHF. The CDR3, as DNA: TGTGCCTGGAGTGTCACAGGGAATCAGCCCCAGCATTTT. This chain joins TRBV30 and TRBJ1-5; D possibly corresponds to TRBD1 (6 bases). The CDR3 runs 13 residues. The germline V gene has CDR1 GTSNPN and CDR2 SVGIG (reference sequence). V dropped 0 bases and J dropped 4 bases, with 7 bases sitting between them.

The J gene is TRBJ2-6, the V gene TRBV9, with 9 bases identical to TRBD1. Germline V CDR1 and CDR2: SGDLS, YYNGEE. V dropped 4 bases and J dropped 0; count of bases not matched to a gene: 8. The CDR3 consists of 18 residues. The CDR3 DNA is TGTGCCAGCAGCCCTGGACAGGGGATGAGCTCTGGGGCCAACGTCCTGACTTTC. As protein: CASSPGQGMSSGANVLTF. Combining the CDR3 with reference TRBV9 and TRBJ2-6 gives the whole variable domain DSGVTQTPKHLITATGQRVTLRCSPRSGDLSVYWYQQSLDQGLQFLIQYYNGEERAKGNILERFSAQQFPDLHSELNLSSLELGDSALYFCASSPGQGMSSGANVLTFGAGSRLTVL.

This clone has only one observation. The chain couples TRBV5-1 to TRBJ1-2, with D uncertain. V was cut by 4 bases and J by 7 bases, with 17 bases left in between. The CDR3 has 14 residues. Germline V lookup: CDR1 SGHRS, CDR2 YFSETQ. This CDR3 reads CASSPSIESSGYTF. The CDR3 bases are TGCGCCAGCAGCCCCTCTATTGAGAGCTCTGGCTACACCTTC.

The J gene is TRBJ2-5, the V gene TRBV30; 8 nucleotides line up with TRBD1. Looked up from germline, CDR1 is GTSNPN and CDR2 is SVGIG (reference sequence). J gave up 4 bases and V 0 bases, and 4 bases lay outside the gene matches. The length of the CDR3 is 14 residues. In DNA, the CDR3 is TGTGCCTGGAGTGTGCAGGGGGCGAGAGAGACCCAGTACTTC. Its translation: CAWSVQGARETQYF.

This clone was recorded a few times. In DNA form, the CDR3 reads TGTGCCAGCAGAAGGAGCGGGAGGTCCCGGAATGAGCAGTTCTTC. Residues: CASRRSGRSRNEQFF. V usage is TRBV14 and J usage is TRBJ2-1; 9 bases are shared with TRBD2. Germline V gene data show CDR1 as SGHDN and CDR2 as FVKESK. This CDR3 spans 15 amino acids. V lost 6 bases to trimming and J lost 7 bases; unmatched junction nucleotides: 10.

The V and J genes are TRBV10-2 and TRBJ2-5, with 12 positions matching TRBD2. V trimming: 8 bases; J trimming: 5 bases; junction bases outside the gene matches: 12. Per germline, CDR1 WSHSY and CDR2 SAAADI. CDR3 length equals 16 residues. In DNA, the CDR3 is TGCGCCAGCCCCGGATGGGCTAGCGGGAGGGTGGAGACCCAGTACTTC. Translated, it gives CASPGWASGRVETQYF.

This chain joins TRBV6-1 and TRBJ1-5; 9 bases are shared with TRBD1. This CDR3 has 13 residues. Germline CDR1 reads MNHNS; CDR2 reads SASEGT. V dropped 5 bases and J dropped 5; count of bases not matched to a gene: 1. The CDR3 DNA is TGTGCCAGCAGTTGGGACAGGGATCAGCCCCAGCATTTT. This translates into CASSWDRDQPQHF.